These 28 T cell receptor beta chains came from one sample sequenced in a study of B cell selection in AIRE deficiency. Produced via immunoSEQ multiplex PCR; TCRdb's table is partial and in-frame only. The data show over 15,000 clones, about 92% seen once. Regulatory T cells were sorted as CD4+CD25hiCD127low/negative cells. The sequencing input was CD4+CD25+ Tregs sorted from PBMCs. Every receptor here comes from a human donor in good health.

CDR3 sequence: CASSIAYRQETQYF. CDR3 sequence (DNA): TGTGCCAGTAGTATAGCATACAGGCAAGAGACCCAGTACTTC. The chain joins TRBV19 to TRBJ2-5, with D perhaps matching TRBD1 (5 bases). The germline gives CDR1 LNHDA, CDR2 SQIVND (reference sequence). V lost 1 base to trimming and J lost 2 bases, with 8 bases between them. The CDR3 spans 14 residues.

This sequence joins TRBV4-2 and TRBJ2-3; either TRBD1 or TRBD2 may fit D (5 bases each). The CDR3 contains 17 residues. V gave up 5 bases and J gave up 1 base, with 19 bases separating them. Per the germline V gene, CDR1 is LGHNA and CDR2 is YNFKEQ. The CDR3 loop reads CASSSRGDQVGTDTQYF. CDR3 DNA sequence: TGTGCCAGCAGCTCAAGGGGAGACCAAGTAGGCACAGATACGCAGTATTTT.

This chain joins TRBV9 and TRBJ2-5; 11 nucleotides match TRBD2. The CDR3 is 15 residues long. After removal of 7 bases from V and 0 bases from J, the junction contained 5 bases not matched to a gene. CDR1 and CDR2 (germline): SGDLS, YYNGEE. CDR3 nucleotides: TGTGCCAGCCCAAGGACTAGCGGGTACCAAGAGACCCAGTACTTC. Translation: CASPRTSGYQETQYF.

J is TRBJ2-1 and V is TRBV5-1; no reliable D call. The CDR3 is 13 amino acids. Trimming took off 0 bases at V and 5 bases at J, with 6 bases between the two ends. Germline V gene lookup returns CDR1 SGHRS and CDR2 YFSETQ. CDR3 amino acids: CASSLGMNNEQFF. The CDR3 coding sequence is TGCGCCAGCAGCTTGGGGATGAACAATGAGCAGTTCTTC.

V and J are TRBV7-9 and TRBJ1-1; D is unresolved. The ends were cut back, 5 bases at V and 5 bases at J, with 18 bases in the middle. This CDR3 spans 15 amino acids. CDR1 SEHNR and CDR2 FQNEAQ come from the germline V gene (reference sequence). The CDR3 reads CASSPLAGRRTEAFF. In nucleotides, the CDR3 is TGTGCCAGCAGCCCACTTGCAGGTAGGAGGACTGAAGCTTTCTTT.

J is TRBJ2-5 and V is TRBV9, with 7 bases matching TRBD2. The last part of the DNA fits TRBJ2-7 better; the J call may be wrong. The CDR3 totals 15 residues. Looked up from germline, CDR1 is SGDLS and CDR2 is YYNGEE. This CDR3 reads CASSSSGTPQGEQYF. In DNA, the CDR3 is TGTGCCAGCAGCTCCAGCGGGACTCCCCAGGGCGAGCAGTACTTC.

V is TRBV7-3 and J is TRBJ2-2; D call uncertain. Germline CDR1 is SGHTA and CDR2 is FQGTGA. Trimming shortened V by 8 bases and J by 0 bases, and 13 bases separated the two germline ends. This CDR3 region has 15 residues. The CDR3 here is CASSREQTNTGELFF. In DNA form, the CDR3 reads TGTGCCAGCTCTAGGGAACAGACGAACACCGGGGAGCTGTTTTTT.

V and J are TRBV28 and TRBJ2-1, with 7 bases aligning to TRBD2. CDR1 MDHEN and CDR2 SYDVKM come from the germline V gene. With 6 bases clipped from V and 2 bases from J, the junction kept 4 bases outside the gene matches. CDR3 length equals 14 residues. CDR3 coding DNA: TGTGCCAGCAGAGGACTAGGGCCCTACAATGAGCAGTTCTTC. It encodes CASRGLGPYNEQFF.

The DNA of the CDR3 is TGTGCCAGCAGCTTTGACCCTAGAATCTACGAGCAGTACTTC. Protein product: CASSFDPRIYEQYF. The V and J genes are TRBV11-2 and TRBJ2-7; D gene uncertain. There are 14 residues in the CDR3. V was clipped by 3 bases and J by 3 bases, with 12 bases between them. Germline V gene lookup returns CDR1 SGHAT and CDR2 FQNNGV.

The chain recombines TRBV4-2 with TRBJ1-4; weak D call: TRBD1 (5 bases). The CDR3 sequence is 16 residues long. The ends were cut back, 4 bases at V and 6 bases at J, with 18 bases in the middle. Germline CDR1 LGHNA, CDR2 YNFKEQ. The CDR3 DNA follows: TGTGCCAGCAGCCCGCGTGAGGGGAGGATGGATGAAAAACTGTTTTTT. It translates to CASSPREGRMDEKLFF.

The genes are TRBV19 and TRBJ2-2; the match to TRBD2 covers 8 bases. Germline CDR1 and CDR2: LNHDA and SQIVND (reference sequence). The CDR3 runs to 15 residues. Germline trimming cut 5 bases from V and 6 bases from J; bases unmatched to any gene: 8. The CDR3 region has the DNA TGTGCCAGTAGTCCGGGACTAGTCGGCCCCGGGGAGCTGTTTTTT. Translating it yields CASSPGLVGPGELFF.

The chain couples TRBV4-2 to TRBJ1-4; 8 bases agree with TRBD1. Germline CDR1 and CDR2: LGHNA and YNFKEQ. V lost 4 bases to trimming and J lost 2 bases; unmatched junction nucleotides: 6. CDR3 size: 16 residues. Here the CDR3 DNA reads TGTGCCAGCAGCCCCCCGGACAGGGACACTAATGAAAAACTGTTTTTT. Its translation is CASSPPDRDTNEKLFF.

CDR3 sequence (DNA): TGCGCCAGCAGCTTTGGGGAGGGGTATGGCTACACCTTC. Translation: CASSFGEGYGYTF. This chain uses TRBV5-1 with TRBJ1-2; maybe TRBD1 (5 bases). Between the trimmed V and J ends, which lost 2 bases and 5 bases, there was a span of 10 bases. Germline CDR1 and CDR2: SGHRS and YFSETQ. The CDR3 has 13 residues.

The chain recombines TRBV12-5 with TRBJ2-6; D is possibly TRBD1 (5 bases). The CDR3 contains 18 residues. Germline loops: CDR1 LGHNT, CDR2 FRNRAP. V was pared by 5 bases and J by 5 bases, with 22 bases between. The CDR3 loop is CASGMGYAGQSRANVLTF. For the CDR3, the DNA is TGTGCTAGTGGTATGGGTTATGCAGGACAAAGTCGGGCCAACGTCCTGACTTTC.

The DNA of the CDR3 is TGCGCCAGCAGCTTTCCTTTGACAGATACGCAGTATTTT. Protein: CASSFPLTDTQYF. This chain joins TRBV5-1 and TRBJ2-3; D is undetermined. V was cut by 2 bases and J by 3 bases, with 7 bases left in between. The CDR3 is 13 residues long. Per the germline V gene, CDR1 is SGHRS and CDR2 is YFSETQ.

The chain couples TRBV5-1 to TRBJ2-3; D remains unclear. Germline CDR1 SGHRS, CDR2 YFSETQ. V was clipped by 0 bases and J by 3 bases, with 8 bases between them. The CDR3 is made up of 14 amino acids. CDR3 amino acids: CASSLGGVTDTQYF. The CDR3, as DNA: TGCGCCAGCAGCTTGGGGGGTGTAACAGATACGCAGTATTTT.

The CDR3 reads CASSATTGLGTFQYF. The CDR3 DNA reads as TGTGCCAGCAGCGCCACGACGGGACTCGGGACTTTTCAGTACTTC. The rearrangement joins TRBV9 to TRBJ2-4, with a weak D call TRBD2 (6 bases). The CDR3 runs to 15 residues. Germline CDR1 is SGDLS and CDR2 is YYNGEE. V shed 3 bases and J shed 11 bases, with 21 bases lying between them.

This clone has more than one count but fewer than ten. The chain has TRBV29-1 and TRBJ2-6; D remains unclear. The CDR3 is made up of 12 amino acids. The germline V gene encodes CDR1 SQVTM and CDR2 ANQGSEA. The V end lost 3 bases, the J end lost 4 bases, and 4 bases lay between the germline ends. As DNA, the CDR3 is TGCAGCGTTGACTCAGGGGCCAACGTCCTGACTTTC. Its translation is CSVDSGANVLTF.

The chain combines TRBV6-1 with TRBJ2-7; either TRBD1 or TRBD2 may supply D (5 bases each). V was trimmed by 4 bases and J by 3 bases, leaving 10 bases between them. The CDR3 consists of 13 residues. Germline V CDR1 and CDR2: MNHNS, SASEGT. CDR3 coding DNA: TGTGCCAGCAGTGGCCGGGACGGCTACGAGCAGTACTTC. Translation: CASSGRDGYEQYF.

The chain recombines TRBV28 with TRBJ2-1; D is possibly TRBD2 (6 bases). The CDR3 loop spans 19 amino acids. The germline gives CDR1 MDHEN, CDR2 SYDVKM. V was trimmed by 5 bases and J by 0 bases, leaving 23 bases between them. DNA of the CDR3: TGTGCCAGCAGTAACTATCGCACGATGGGGAGGAGCTCCTACAATGAGCAGTTCTTC. It translates to CASSNYRTMGRSSYNEQFF. The variable domain in full, completed from reference TRBV28 and TRBJ2-1, reads DVKVTQSSRYLVKRTGEKVFLECVQDMDHENMFWYRQDPGLGLRLIYFSYDVKMKEKGDIPEGYSVSREKKERFSLILESASTNQTSMYLCASSNYRTMGRSSYNEQFFGPGTRLTVL.

The genes are TRBV28 and TRBJ2-3; D may be TRBD1 (5 bases). Looked up from germline, CDR1 is MDHEN and CDR2 is SYDVKM. The CDR3 runs 16 residues. The ends were cut back, 4 bases at V and 1 base at J, with 15 bases in the middle. The CDR3 loop reads CASSCPSDSCTDTQYF. The CDR3 DNA follows: TGTGCCAGCAGTTGCCCTTCCGACAGCTGCACAGATACGCAGTATTTT.

Here the CDR3 reads CASNVLNRGSGANVLTF. CDR3 sequence (DNA): TGTGCCAGCAATGTCCTGAACAGGGGGTCCGGGGCCAACGTCCTGACTTTC. This rearrangement joins TRBV28 to TRBJ2-6; TRBD1 matches at 8 bases. There are 17 residues in the CDR3. The ends lost 7 bases at V and 4 bases at J; junction bases unmatched: 12. In germline, CDR1 is MDHEN, CDR2 SYDVKM.

The chain carries TRBV19 and TRBJ2-5, with D possibly being TRBD1 or TRBD2 (5 bases each). Trimming shortened V by 2 bases and J by 11 bases, and 12 bases separated the two germline ends. This CDR3 region has 12 residues. The germline V gene has CDR1 LNHDA and CDR2 SQIVND (reference sequence). The CDR3 nucleotides read TGTGCCAGTAGTATACCCTTAGGGGAGCAGTACTTC. This sequence encodes CASSIPLGEQYF.

The J gene is TRBJ2-1, the V gene TRBV5-5; TRBD1 aligns across 7 bases. The CDR3 is made up of 15 amino acids. Trimming removed 0 bases from V and 0 bases from J; junction bases left unmatched: 0. Germline assignment: CDR1 SGHKS and CDR2 YYEKEE (reference sequence). CDR3 nucleotide sequence: TGTGCCAGCAGCTTGGACAGGGGCTCCTACAATGAGCAGTTCTTC. It codes for CASSLDRGSYNEQFF.

This rearrangement joins TRBV5-1 to TRBJ2-5, with D perhaps matching TRBD1 (6 bases). This CDR3 has 14 amino acids. Trimming took off 8 bases at V and 3 bases at J, with 17 bases between the two ends. Germline V lookup: CDR1 SGHRS, CDR2 YFSETQ. As DNA, the CDR3 is TGCGCCAGTTACCGGGACACGGTAAAAGAGACCCAGTACTTC. Translating it yields CASYRDTVKETQYF.

The CDR3 DNA reads as TGTGCCAGCAGTCGGATGTGGGGCCGCGGTTCACCCCTCCACTTT. Its translation is CASSRMWGRGSPLHF. This chain connects TRBV28 to TRBJ1-6, with D perhaps TRBD1 (5 bases). The CDR3 consists of 15 residues. Germline lookup yields CDR1 MDHEN and CDR2 SYDVKM. V dropped 5 bases and J dropped 9 bases, with 17 bases sitting between them.

The genes are TRBV18 and TRBJ1-3; possible D gene TRBD1, 5 bases. Trimming cost V 3 bases and J 0 bases, with 9 bases left between them. This CDR3 spans 15 amino acids. CDR1 is KGHSH and CDR2 is LQKENI in the germline V gene. CDR3 residues: CASSPLDSSGNTIYF. DNA for the CDR3: TGTGCCAGCTCACCCCTCGACAGCTCTGGAAACACCATATATTTT.

The chain carries TRBV9 and TRBJ2-2, with TRBD1 as a possible D gene (6 bases). This CDR3 has 14 residues. Germline CDR1 reads SGDLS; CDR2 reads YYNGEE. V shed 0 bases and J shed 13 bases, with 16 bases lying between them. The CDR3 DNA reads as TGTGCCAGCAGCGTAGGACAGGACATGAGGGGGCTGTTTTTT. Amino acid sequence: CASSVGQDMRGLFF. Using reference TRBV9 and TRBJ2-2 for the parts outside the CDR3, the full variable domain is DSGVTQTPKHLITATGQRVTLRCSPRSGDLSVYWYQQSLDQGLQFLIQYYNGEERAKGNILERFSAQQFPDLHSELNLSSLELGDSALYFCASSVGQDMRGLFFGEGSRLTVL.